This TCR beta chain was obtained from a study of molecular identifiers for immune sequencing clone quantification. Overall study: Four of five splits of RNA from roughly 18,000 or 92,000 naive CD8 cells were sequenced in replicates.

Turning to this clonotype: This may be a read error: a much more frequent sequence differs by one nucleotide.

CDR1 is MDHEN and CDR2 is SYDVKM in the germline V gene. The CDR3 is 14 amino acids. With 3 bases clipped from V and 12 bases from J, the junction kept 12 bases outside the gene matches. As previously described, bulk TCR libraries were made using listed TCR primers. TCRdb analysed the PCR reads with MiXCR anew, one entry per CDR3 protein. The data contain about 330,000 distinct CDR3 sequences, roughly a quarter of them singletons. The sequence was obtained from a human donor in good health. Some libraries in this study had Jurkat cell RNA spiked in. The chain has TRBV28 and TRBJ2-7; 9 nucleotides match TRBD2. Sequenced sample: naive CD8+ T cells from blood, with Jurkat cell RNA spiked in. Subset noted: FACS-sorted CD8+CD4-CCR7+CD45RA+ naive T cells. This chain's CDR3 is CASSFRPAGGPGYF. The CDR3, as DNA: TGTGCCAGCAGTTTCAGGCCAGCGGGAGGCCCCGGGTACTTC.